This TCR beta chain was found in a study of memory CD4+ T cells and cytomegalovirus serostatus. Study-level results: Each of 65 to 70 CMV-associated TCRbeta sequences occurred in one to five individuals. The CMV-associated TCR signature appears largely within the CD4+ memory repertoire.

The CDR3 totals 13 residues. Trimming removed 6 bases from V and 5 bases from J, with 14 bases in between. The germline gives CDR1 KGHSH, CDR2 LQKENI. Single viable CD3+CD4+CD8-CD45RO+ cells were sorted as the memory CD4+ T cells. Remarks on this clone: Its specificity is not known.

Some clones are missing from TCRdb's copy, which holds only in-frame ones; the method was immunoSEQ multiplex PCR. This sample yields around 60,000 clones, of which 75% to 85% are seen a single time; more than 0.8% belongs to the top ten. This sequence originates from an adult in good health and CMV-seronegative. The sample taken for sequencing was memory CD4+ T cells from blood. This chain uses TRBV18 with TRBJ2-7; tentative D call: TRBD1 (8 bases). CDR3 DNA sequence: TGTGCCAGCTCCACAGGGGGGGCGGACGAGCAGTACTTC. Its translation: CASSTGGADEQYF.